This TCR beta chain originates from a study of OX40 agonist ivuxolimab in advanced cancers. Overall study context: Ivuxolimab, an agonist antibody against OX40 (CD134), was given to patients.

The table came from immunoSEQ multiplex PCR; TCRdb's copy has only in-frame clones and leaves some out. The sample lists 75,000 to 100,000 clones; approximately 89% were seen once. V was trimmed by 5 bases and J by 3 bases, leaving 19 bases between them. The CDR3 extends over 16 amino acids. Germline CDR1 SGHAT, CDR2 FQNNGV. The sequencing here drew on CD4+ or CD8+ T cells sorted from blood, taken in a trial of the OX40 agonist ivuxolimab. The clonotype was recovered from an adult with an advanced solid tumor such as melanoma, head and neck, liver or kidney cancer. The chain uses TRBV11-2 and TRBJ1-1; a weak D match, TRBD1 (6 bases). The CDR3 is CASSQAGTRYYTEAFF. CDR3 coding DNA: TGTGCCAGCAGCCAAGCCGGGACAAGATACTACACTGAAGCTTTCTTT. The complete variable domain, with remaining parts taken from reference TRBV11-2 and TRBJ1-1, reads EAGVAQSPRYKIIEKRQSVAFWCNPISGHATLYWYQQILGQGPKLLIQFQNNGVVDDSQLPKDRFSAERLKGVDSTLKIQPAKLEDSAVYLCASSQAGTRYYTEAFFGQGTRLTVV.